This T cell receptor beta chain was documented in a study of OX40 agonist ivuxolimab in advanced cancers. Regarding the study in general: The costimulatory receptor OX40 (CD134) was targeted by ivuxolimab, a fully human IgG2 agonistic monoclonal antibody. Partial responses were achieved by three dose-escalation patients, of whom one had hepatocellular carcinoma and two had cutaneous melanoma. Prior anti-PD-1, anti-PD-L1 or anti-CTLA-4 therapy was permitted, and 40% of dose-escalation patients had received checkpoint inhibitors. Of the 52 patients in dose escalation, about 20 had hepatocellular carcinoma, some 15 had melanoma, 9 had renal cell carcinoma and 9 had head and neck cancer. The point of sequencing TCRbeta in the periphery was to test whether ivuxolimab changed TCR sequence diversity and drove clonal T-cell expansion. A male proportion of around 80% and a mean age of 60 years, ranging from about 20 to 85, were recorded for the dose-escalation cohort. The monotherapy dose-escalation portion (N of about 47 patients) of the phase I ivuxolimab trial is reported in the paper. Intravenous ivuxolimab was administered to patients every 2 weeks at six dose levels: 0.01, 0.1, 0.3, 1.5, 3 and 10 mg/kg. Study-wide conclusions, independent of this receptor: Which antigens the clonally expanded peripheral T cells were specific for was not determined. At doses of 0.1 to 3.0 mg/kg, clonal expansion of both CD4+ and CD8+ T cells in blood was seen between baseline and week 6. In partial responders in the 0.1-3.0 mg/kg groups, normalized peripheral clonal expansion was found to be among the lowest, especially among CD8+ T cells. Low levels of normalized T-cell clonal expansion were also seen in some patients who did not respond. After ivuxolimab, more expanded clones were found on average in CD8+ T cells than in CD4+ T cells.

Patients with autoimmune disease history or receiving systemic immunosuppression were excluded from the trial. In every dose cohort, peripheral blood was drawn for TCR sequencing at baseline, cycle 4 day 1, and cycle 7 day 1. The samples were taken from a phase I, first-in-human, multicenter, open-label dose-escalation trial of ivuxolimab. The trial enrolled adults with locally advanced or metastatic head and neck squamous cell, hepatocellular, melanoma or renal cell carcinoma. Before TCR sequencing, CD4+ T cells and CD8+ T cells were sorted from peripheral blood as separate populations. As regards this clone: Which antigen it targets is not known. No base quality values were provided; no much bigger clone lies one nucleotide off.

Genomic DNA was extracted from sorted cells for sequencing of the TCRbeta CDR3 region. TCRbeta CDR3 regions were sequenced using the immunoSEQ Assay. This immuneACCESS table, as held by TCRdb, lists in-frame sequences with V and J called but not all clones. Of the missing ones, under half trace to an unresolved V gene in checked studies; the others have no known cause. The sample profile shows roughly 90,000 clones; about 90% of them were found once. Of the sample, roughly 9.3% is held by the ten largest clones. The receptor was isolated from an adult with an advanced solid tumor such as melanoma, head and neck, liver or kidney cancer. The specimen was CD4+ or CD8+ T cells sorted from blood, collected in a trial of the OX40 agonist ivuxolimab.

CDR3 region: CAWGTGGSYEQYF. DNA sequence: TGTGCCTGGGGGACAGGGGGTTCCTACGAGCAGTACTTC. The chain couples TRBV30 to TRBJ2-7, and 11 junctional nucleotides match TRBD1. Trimming leaves V shorter by 5 bases and J shorter by 1 base, with the junction holding 1 base beyond the gene matches. CDR1 is given as GTSNPN and CDR2 as SVGIG, both from the germline V gene (reference sequence). There are 13 amino acids in the CDR3, from cysteine to phenylalanine inclusive. Only the CDR3 DNA is retained, 39 bases long and in frame from the first base.